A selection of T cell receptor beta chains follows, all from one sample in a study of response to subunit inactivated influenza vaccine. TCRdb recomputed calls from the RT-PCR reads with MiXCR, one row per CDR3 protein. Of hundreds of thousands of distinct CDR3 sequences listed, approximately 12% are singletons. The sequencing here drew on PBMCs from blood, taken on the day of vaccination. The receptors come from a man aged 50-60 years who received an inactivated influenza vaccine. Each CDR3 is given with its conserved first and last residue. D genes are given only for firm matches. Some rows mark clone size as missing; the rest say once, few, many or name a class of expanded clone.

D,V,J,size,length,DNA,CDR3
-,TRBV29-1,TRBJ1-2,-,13,TGCAGCGTCCAACCTCCAGGGAGCTATGGCTACACCTTC,CSVQPPGSYGYTF
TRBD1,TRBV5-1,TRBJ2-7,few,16,TGCGCCAGCAGCTCGGGACAGGGGGCTCTTTTTTACGAGCAGTACTTC,CASSSGQGALFYEQYF
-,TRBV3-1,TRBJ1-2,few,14,TGTGCCAGCAGCCTCAACGAGGGATACAATGGCTACACCTTC,CASSLNEGYNGYTF
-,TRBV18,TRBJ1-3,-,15,TGTGCCAGCTCACACCTACAGGGTGAAGGAAACACCATATATTTT,CASSHLQGEGNTIYF
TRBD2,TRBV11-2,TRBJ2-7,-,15,TGTGCCAGCAGCTTAGGCTACGCGGGGGGTTACGAGCAGTACTTC,CASSLGYAGGYEQYF
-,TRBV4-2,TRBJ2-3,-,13,TGTGCCAGCAGCCAAGATCCAGGGGCAACACGGTATTTT,CASSQDPGATRYF
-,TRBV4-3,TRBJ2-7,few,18,TGCGCCAGCAGCCAAGATGAGGGGGGCCGTCGGAGCTCCTACGAGCAGTACTTC,CASSQDEGGRRSSYEQYF
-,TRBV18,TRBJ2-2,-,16,TGTGCCAGCTCACTACACATTATACAGAACACCGGGGAGCTGTTTTTT,CASSLHIIQNTGELFF
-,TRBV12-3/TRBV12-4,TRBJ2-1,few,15,TGTGCCAGCAGTTTCCGGACCGCCCGTGACAATGAGCAGTTCTTC,CASSFRTARDNEQFF
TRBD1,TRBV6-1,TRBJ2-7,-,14,TGTGCCAGCAGCCCGAGGACAGGCCTACCCGAGCAGTACTTC,CASSPRTGLPEQYF
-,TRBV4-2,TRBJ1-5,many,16,TGTGCCAGCAGCCAAGCGGTCCAGGCGAGAAATCAGCCCCAGCATTTT,CASSQAVQARNQPQHF
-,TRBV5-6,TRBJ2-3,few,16,TGTGCCAGCAGCTCGGCCAGGGAGCAGGTCACAGATACGCAGTATTTT,CASSSAREQVTDTQYF
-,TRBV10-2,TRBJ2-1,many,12,TGCGCCAGCGGTGCGGGGTACAATGAGCAGTTCTTC,CASGAGYNEQFF
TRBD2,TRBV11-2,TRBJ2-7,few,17,TGTGCCAGCAGCTCTCTTAAAGGACTAGCGGGAAGCTACGAGCAGTACTTC,CASSSLKGLAGSYEQYF
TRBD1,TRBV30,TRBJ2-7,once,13,TGTGCCTGGGGGACAGGGGGCGTAAACGAGCAGTACTTC,CAWGTGGVNEQYF
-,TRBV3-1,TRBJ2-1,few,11,TGTGCCACCTACGGGACCAATGAGCAGTTCTTC,CATYGTNEQFF
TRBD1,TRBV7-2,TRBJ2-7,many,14,TGTGCCAGCAGCTTAGCAGGGGGCATGGACGAGCAGTACTTC,CASSLAGGMDEQYF
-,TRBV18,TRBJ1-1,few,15,TGTGCCAGCTCACTCATGAGTGGGACACGAGATGAAGCTTTCTTT,CASSLMSGTRDEAFF
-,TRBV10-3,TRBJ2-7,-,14,TGTGCCATCAGAGGCGGGACAAGGGGGGGGGAGCAGTACTTC,CAIRGGTRGGEQYF
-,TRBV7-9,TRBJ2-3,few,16,TGTGCCAGCAGTCCTCATTCGAGATCGGCGGAAGATACGCAGTATTTT,CASSPHSRSAEDTQYF
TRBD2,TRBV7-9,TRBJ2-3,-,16,TGTGCCAGCAGCCCCAGACTAGCGGGACTGGTAGATACGCAGTATTTT,CASSPRLAGLVDTQYF
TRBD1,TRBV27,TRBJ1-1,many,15,TGTGCCAGCAGTTTATCAGGACAGGGGGGGACTGAAGCTTTCTTT,CASSLSGQGGTEAFF
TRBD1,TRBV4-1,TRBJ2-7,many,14,TGCGCCAGCAGCCGAGGGACAGGGGGCCACGAGCAGTACTTC,CASSRGTGGHEQYF
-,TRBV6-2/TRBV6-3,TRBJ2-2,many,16,TGTGCCAGCACCTCCTCCGGGGTTGTTGGCACCGGGGAGCTGTTTTTT,CASTSSGVVGTGELFF
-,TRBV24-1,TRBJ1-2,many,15,TGTGCCACCAGTGATTCATCCAAACGGCTCATCGGCTACACCTTC,CATSDSSKRLIGYTF
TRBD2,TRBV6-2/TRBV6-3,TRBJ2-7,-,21,TGTGCCAGCAGTTACTTCTGGGTACCGGGACTAGCGGGAGGAAGGGCGTACGAGCAGTACTTC,CASSYFWVPGLAGGRAYEQYF
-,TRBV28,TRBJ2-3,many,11,TGTGCCAGCGGGTTGTACGGTACGCAGTATTTT,CASGLYGTQYF
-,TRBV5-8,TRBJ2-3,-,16,TGTGCCAGCAGCACATTAACAGGGCCTAGCACAGATACGCAGTATTTT,CASSTLTGPSTDTQYF
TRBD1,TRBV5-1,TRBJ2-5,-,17,TGCGCCAGCAGCTTGGGACCTACGGCAGGGACAGGGGAGACCCAGTACTTC,CASSLGPTAGTGETQYF
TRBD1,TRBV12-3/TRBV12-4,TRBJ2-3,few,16,TGTGCCAGCAGCCAAGGGACAGGGGGAAACACAGATACGCAGTATTTT,CASSQGTGGNTDTQYF
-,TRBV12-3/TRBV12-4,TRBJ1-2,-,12,TGTGCCAGCAGTTTACTCTTTTTTAACTACACCTTC,CASSLLFFNYTF
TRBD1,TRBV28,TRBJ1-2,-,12,TGTGCCAGTGGAAGACAGGGATTGCGCTACACCTTC,CASGRQGLRYTF
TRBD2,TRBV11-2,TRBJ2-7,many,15,TGTGCCAGCAGCTCGGGACTAGCGGGGATCTACGAGCAGTACTTC,CASSSGLAGIYEQYF
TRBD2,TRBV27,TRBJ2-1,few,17,TGTGCCAGCAGTTTATTCAGCATAGCGGGGGGGCCGAATGAGCAGTTCTTC,CASSLFSIAGGPNEQFF
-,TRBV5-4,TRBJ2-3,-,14,TGTGCCAGCAGCTTGGAATCTAGCGCAGATACGCAGTATTTT,CASSLESSADTQYF
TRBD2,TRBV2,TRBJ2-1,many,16,TGTGCCAGCACTGGGCTAGCGGTCACCTCCTACAATGAGCAGTTCTTC,CASTGLAVTSYNEQFF
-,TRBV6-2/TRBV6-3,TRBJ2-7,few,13,TGTGCCAGCAGTTACTCGATGAGTCAGGACGTGTACTTC,CASSYSMSQDVYF
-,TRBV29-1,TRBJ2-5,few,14,TGCAGCGTTGCCGTACCCCGAAGAACGGAGACCCAGTACTTC,CSVAVPRRTETQYF
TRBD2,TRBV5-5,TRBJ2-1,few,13,TGTGCCAGCAGCCTTCTGGGAGGGAAGGAGCAGTTCTTC,CASSLLGGKEQFF
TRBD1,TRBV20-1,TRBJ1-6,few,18,TGCAGTGCTAGAAGGGACAGGGGATTTGGGGCCTATAATTCACCCCTCCACTTT,CSARRDRGFGAYNSPLHF
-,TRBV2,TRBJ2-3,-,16,TGTGCCAGCAGTGAGTGGATGGGGGGTAGCACAGATACGCAGTATTTT,CASSEWMGGSTDTQYF
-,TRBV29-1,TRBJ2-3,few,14,TGCAGCGTTGTGAGGGAGCGATACACAGATACGCAGTATTTT,CSVVRERYTDTQYF
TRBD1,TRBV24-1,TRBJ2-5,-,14,TGTGCCACCAGAGCCTCGGACAGGGCGGAGACCCAGTACTTC,CATRASDRAETQYF
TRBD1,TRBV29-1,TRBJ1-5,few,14,TGCAGCGTTTCATCCGGGACAGGGACTCAGCCCCAGCATTTT,CSVSSGTGTQPQHF
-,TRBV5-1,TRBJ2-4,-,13,TGCGCCAGCACTTTAAAGACAGAAAACATTCAGTACTTC,CASTLKTENIQYF
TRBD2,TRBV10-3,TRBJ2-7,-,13,TGTGCCATCAGTACGGGGGGGCTCGACGAGCAGTACTTC,CAISTGGLDEQYF
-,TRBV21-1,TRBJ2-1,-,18,TGTGCCAGCAGACCCGGGACTAGCGGGAATCAGGCCTACAATGAGCAGTTCTTC,CASRPGTSGNQAYNEQFF
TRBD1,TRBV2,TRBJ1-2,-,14,TGTGCCAGCAGAGCCAGGGGGGCTAACTATGGCTACACCTTC,CASRARGANYGYTF
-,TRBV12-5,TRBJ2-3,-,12,TGTGCTAGTGGTGTTTACGCGGGTACGCAGTATTTT,CASGVYAGTQYF
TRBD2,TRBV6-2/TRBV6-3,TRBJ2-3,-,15,TGTGCCAGCAGTTTGGGACTAGCGGGAGAAGATACGCAGTATTTT,CASSLGLAGEDTQYF
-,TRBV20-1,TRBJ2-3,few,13,TGCTTGGGGATAGGGGGTTCCACAGATACGCAGTATTTT,CLGIGGSTDTQYF
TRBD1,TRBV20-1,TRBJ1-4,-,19,TGCAGTGCTAGAGCAGCCGGACAGGGGGCTTTGCACGGGTTGCAAAAACTGTTTTTT,CSARAAGQGALHGLQKLFF
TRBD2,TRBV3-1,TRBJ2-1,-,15,TGTGCCACCTCTGATACGGGGGGTCCATACAATGAGCAGTTCTTC,CATSDTGGPYNEQFF
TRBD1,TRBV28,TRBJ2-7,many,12,TGTGCCAGCAGTTTATTAGGGGACAGGCTACGCTTC,CASSLLGDRLRF
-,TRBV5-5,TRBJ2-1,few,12,TGTGCCAGCAGTACAAACAGGGACGAGCAGTTCTTC,CASSTNRDEQFF
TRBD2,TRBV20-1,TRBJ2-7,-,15,TGCTGTGCTAGGGAGACCGGGACTAGCAAGTACGAGCAGTACTTC,CCARETGTSKYEQYF
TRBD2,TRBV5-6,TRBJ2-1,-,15,TGTGCCAGCAGCTTGGGGACTAGCGGGGGCGATGAGCAGTTCTTC,CASSLGTSGGDEQFF
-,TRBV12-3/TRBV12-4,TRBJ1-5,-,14,TGTGCCAGCACGGGACTTGGTAGCAATCAGCCCCAGCATTTT,CASTGLGSNQPQHF
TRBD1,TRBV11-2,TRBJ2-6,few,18,TGTGCCAGCAGCCCCCGGGACAGGGTTTTTCCCGGGGCCAACGTCCTGACTTTC,CASSPRDRVFPGANVLTF